This T cell receptor (beta chain) was captured by sequencing in a study of T cell clones after liver transplantation. Overall study: Standard immunosuppression, with no induction, continued until 12-24 months after transplant.

The V gene end was trimmed by 3 bases and the J gene end by 3 bases; junction bases not matched to a gene: 11. This CDR3 comprises 16 residues. From germline, CDR1 is SGDLS and CDR2 YYNGEE. TCRdb's table, derived via immunoSEQ multiplex PCR, lists solely in-frame clones and lacks some. The sample yields about 85,000 clones, roughly 82% seen once. The origin of this receptor is a human patient who received a liver transplant. These T cells may partly come from the graft donor. The rearrangement uses TRBV9 and TRBJ2-7, with 8 positions matching TRBD1. Sequences were derived from CD4+ T cells from blood, sampled around 45 months after liver transplant. The CDR3 loop reads CASSAGQGQAGYEQYF. The CDR3 nucleotides read TGTGCCAGCAGCGCAGGACAGGGACAGGCCGGCTACGAGCAGTACTTC.